This T cell receptor beta chain was sequenced in a study of T cell responses to AZD1222 COVID-19 vaccine. Study overall: Recipients boosted at about 4 weeks or about 12 weeks are pooled.

The CDR3 has 15 amino acids. Per the germline V gene, CDR1 is SGHNT and CDR2 is YYREEE (reference sequence). The trim removed 4 bases at V and 4 bases at J, leaving 10 bases unmatched. General study findings and limits: Researchers report vaccine-associated CD4 TCRs spanning spike, with dominance at 160-218 and 743-854. All repertoire sampling was performed exclusively after the peak T cell response. Clonal diversity was possibly underestimated, and the donors were mostly white British, with more females.

As concerns this clone: The target antigen is unknown.

Repertoires were generated with immunoSEQ multiplex PCR, while TCRdb's copy carries only in-frame clones and drops some. The sample lists about 140,000 clones, 90% occurring once. The chain carries TRBV5-4 and TRBJ2-7; TRBD2 matches 8 bases. The sequenced sample was peripheral blood, obtained on day 0 of AZD1222 vaccination. The source of this sequence is an adult in good health. The CDR3, as DNA: TGTGCCAGCAGCCCCGGACTAGCCCAGCGGTACGAGCAGTACTTC. Translated, it gives CASSPGLAQRYEQYF.